Listed here is a single T cell receptor beta chain. As yet, its antigen is unknown. The entry originates in a study of T cells after yellow fever vaccination. CDR3 length: 13 amino acids. Germline lookup yields CDR1 GTSNPN and CDR2 SVGIG (reference sequence). The germline V and J ends were trimmed by 2 bases and 2 bases, with 9 bases remaining between them. TCRdb recomputed calls from the 5' RACE reads with MiXCR, one row per CDR3 protein. The sample consists of 250,000 to 300,000 distinct CDR3 sequences, 7.5% to 9.5% of them appearing once. Broader study findings: Abundant bulk-derived clonotypes could contaminate FACS-sorted repertoires.

The receptor comes from a man younger than 30 who received the YFV17D yellow fever vaccine. V and J are TRBV30 and TRBJ2-5; either TRBD1 or TRBD2 may supply D (5 bases each). The sample consisted of CD4+ T cells sorted from PBMCs, taken 5 days after the yellow fever booster vaccination. The CDR3 DNA follows: TGTGCCTGGAGTAGGGGAGCACAAGAGACCCAGTACTTC. This codes for CAWSRGAQETQYF.